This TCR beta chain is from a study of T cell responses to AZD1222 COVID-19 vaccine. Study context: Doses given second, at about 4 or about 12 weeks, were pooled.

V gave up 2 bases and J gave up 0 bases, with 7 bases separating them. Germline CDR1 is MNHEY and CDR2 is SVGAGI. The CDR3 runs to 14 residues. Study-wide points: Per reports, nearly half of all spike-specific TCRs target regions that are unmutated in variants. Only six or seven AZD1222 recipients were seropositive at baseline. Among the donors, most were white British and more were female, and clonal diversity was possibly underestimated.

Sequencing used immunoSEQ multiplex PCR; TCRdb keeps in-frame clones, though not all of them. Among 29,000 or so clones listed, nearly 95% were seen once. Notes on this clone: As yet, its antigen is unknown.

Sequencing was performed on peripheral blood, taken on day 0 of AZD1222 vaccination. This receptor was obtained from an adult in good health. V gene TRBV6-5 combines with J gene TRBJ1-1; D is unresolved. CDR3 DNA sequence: TGTGCCAGCAGTTACCCCGGCATGAACACTGAAGCTTTCTTT. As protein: CASSYPGMNTEAFF.